These T cell receptor beta chains were read from a single sample in a study of blood T cell repertoires in COVID-19. Assay used: immunoSEQ multiplex PCR; TCRdb lists only in-frame clones, some missing. The sample yields fewer than 500,000 clones, roughly 89% seen once. The material sequenced was peripheral blood. The source of these receptors is a man aged 18 to 30 with COVID-19, enrolled during active disease. The conserved cysteine and the conserved F or W are not part of the CDR3 here.

J gene	V gene	CDR3 protein
TRBJ2-2	TRBV6-5	ASSRDRGLSGELF
TRBJ2-3	TRBV12-5	ASGGQGGTRTDTQY
TRBJ2-7	TRBV12-5	ASGTGTGLGEQY
TRBJ2-3	TRBV6-5	ASSFSASGPDTQY
TRBJ1-2	TRBV12-3/TRBV12-4	ASSYSTYGYT
TRBJ1-1	TRBV12-3/TRBV12-4	ASSLQENTEAF
TRBJ2-5	TRBV10-1	ASTPRVSPQETQY
TRBJ1-1	TRBV6-5	ASSYSFLLRTEAF
TRBJ1-1	TRBV7-2	ASSLMGRNTEAF
TRBJ2-5	TRBV4-1	ASSQPGQGRQTQY
TRBJ1-2	TRBV19	ASSISTGNGYT
TRBJ2-1	TRBV18	ASQGQPGNEQF
TRBJ1-6	TRBV3-1/TRBV3-2	ASSQSDRPNSPLH
TRBJ2-1	TRBV15	ATSSNRGRRDEQF
TRBJ2-2	TRBV5-1	ASSPMTGANTGELF
TRBJ2-7	TRBV4-1	ASSETGTTSYEQY
TRBJ1-2	TRBV7-9	ASQSPEDIPYGYT
TRBJ2-7	TRBV5-4	ASSLAKAGGPVEQY
TRBJ1-5	TRBV18	ASSPNRALNSNQPQH
TRBJ2-3	TRBV24-1	ATSDTRGPSDTQY
TRBJ1-2	TRBV18	ASSPDRGRGYT
TRBJ1-5	TRBV2	ASIRDRGNQPQH
TRBJ1-5	TRBV15	ATSRGADSSNQPQH
TRBJ2-5	TRBV10-3	AITAGPTEETQY
TRBJ1-5	TRBV27	ASSFIGGVNQPQH
TRBJ2-7	TRBV7-9	ASSERPQGEQY
TRBJ1-5	TRBV7-6	ASSLGTRGFNNQPQH
TRBJ2-1	TRBV24-1	ATSARGTSGYNEQF
TRBJ2-7	TRBV5-4	ASSLQSGDYEQY
TRBJ2-7	TRBV3-1/TRBV3-2	ASSQGGRGSHSYEQY
TRBJ1-1	TRBV10-3	AINGQGADTEAF
TRBJ1-2	TRBV3-1/TRBV3-2	ASSQGSGYGYT
TRBJ2-3	TRBV12-3/TRBV12-4	ASSFLTDTQY
TRBJ2-3	TRBV5-1	ASSLEGWGTDTQY
TRBJ2-3	TRBV5-4	ASSLGGASSSPDTQY
TRBJ2-2	TRBV20-1	SASYSGGTGELF
TRBJ1-6	TRBV5-1	ASSLGPDSPLH
TRBJ2-1	TRBV7-9	ASSQRSGSKDEQF
TRBJ1-2	TRBV19	ASSIDLTGVYT
TRBJ1-1	TRBV5-6	ASSSGGDGTEAF
TRBJ2-6	TRBV5-4	ASSLGSGETGANVLT
TRBJ2-7	TRBV6-5	ASTQQGAYLDEQY
TRBJ2-5	TRBV27	ASGLAGQTQY
TRBJ2-1	TRBV2	ASAGLRGYNEQF
TRBJ2-7	TRBV3-1/TRBV3-2	ASSQDRGEQY
TRBJ2-1	TRBV4-1	ASSQDRLEQF
TRBJ2-1	TRBV12-3/TRBV12-4	ASMATTYNEQF
TRBJ2-2	TRBV30	AWSVTQTGELF
TRBJ1-1	TRBV19	ASRKQGAGSTEAF
TRBJ1-1	TRBV29-1	SGEGTNTEAF
TRBJ2-1	TRBV29-1	SVRDRVYEQF
TRBJ2-7	TRBV7-8	ASSLAGGRGSQY
TRBJ2-5	TRBV19	ASSIPGTGETQY
TRBJ1-4	TRBV4-1	ASSLPKEEKLF
TRBJ1-3	TRBV5-6	ASSWGDRPGNTIY
TRBJ1-1	TRBV5-4	ASSSGEQGTEGAF
TRBJ2-5	TRBV7-9	ASSLARSIETQY
TRBJ2-2	TRBV5-4	ASSPGRTGQTGELF
TRBJ1-2	TRBV9	ASSVVGGDGIYGYT